The 31 T cell receptor beta chains below all came from one sample that was sequenced in a study of T cell responses to AZD1222 COVID-19 vaccine. The protocol was immunoSEQ multiplex PCR, while the TCRdb copy is restricted to in-frame clones and leaves out a portion. This table holds around 130,000 clones, around nine tenths found once. The sample here was peripheral blood, taken 28 days after the second dose of the MenACWY control vaccine. The receptors stem from an adult who received the MenACWY meningococcal vaccine as a control.

The V and J genes are TRBV7-9 and TRBJ1-1; D is possibly TRBD1 (5 bases). Deletions cut 0 bases from V and 4 bases from J, with 12 bases between. The CDR3 covers 15 residues. The germline gives CDR1 SEHNR, CDR2 FQNEAQ (reference sequence). Written as DNA, the CDR3 is TGTGCCAGCAGCTTAGCGTTTCCAGGGAGCACTGAAGCTTTCTTT. The encoded protein is CASSLAFPGSTEAFF.

The CDR3 region is CASSGLAAVRQYV. CDR3 in DNA: TGTGCCAGCAGTGGTCTGGCTGCCGTACGGCAGTACGTC. The genes are TRBV2 and TRBJ2-7; D gene uncertain. Trimming left V 4 bases short and J 9 bases short, with 16 bases between. Germline loops: CDR1 SNHLY, CDR2 FYNNEI. This CDR3 contains 13 residues.

The CDR3 sequence: CASSQRTGKYQETQYF. The CDR3 coding sequence is TGTGCCAGCAGCCAGAGGACAGGAAAGTACCAAGAGACCCAGTACTTC. This chain connects TRBV7-9 to TRBJ2-5; 7 bases agree with TRBD1. The germline V gene encodes CDR1 SEHNR and CDR2 FQNEAQ (reference sequence). The CDR3 is 16 amino acids. J lost 0 bases, V lost 5 bases, and 9 bases had no gene match.

The J gene is TRBJ2-7, the V gene TRBV28, with D perhaps being TRBD1 or TRBD2 (5 bases each). The V gene lost 4 bases and the J gene lost 0 bases, with 13 bases spanning the gap. CDR3 length: 15 residues. Germline V CDR1 and CDR2: MDHEN, SYDVKM. The CDR3 spells CASSSMGTYSYEQYF. The CDR3 DNA follows: TGTGCCAGCAGTTCAATGGGGACGTACTCCTACGAGCAGTACTTC.

The chain carries TRBV6-2 or TRBV6-3 and TRBJ2-1; TRBD2 matches 15 bases. The CDR3 is 18 amino acids. The germline V gene has CDR1 MNHEY and CDR2 SVGEGT. Trimming cost V 0 bases and J 2 bases; bases outside gene matches: 2. CDR3 nucleotide sequence: TGTGCCAGCAGTTACTCGAGGACTAGCGGGGGGGCCTACAATGAGCAGTTCTTC. Protein: CASSYSRTSGGAYNEQFF.

The rearrangement joins TRBV5-5 to TRBJ1-1; 11 bases are shared with TRBD1. In germline, CDR1 is SGHKS, CDR2 YYEKEE (reference sequence). CDR3 size: 14 residues. V was clipped by 3 bases and J by 3 bases; unmatched bases: 1. The chain's CDR3 is CASSWGQGDTEAFF. CDR3 in DNA: TGTGCCAGCAGCTGGGGACAGGGGGACACTGAAGCTTTCTTT.

Turning to this clone: A junction end diverges from the germline sequence, so it may reflect a read error. The chain carries TRBV27 and TRBJ1-5, with D uncertain. This CDR3 is built from 15 residues. From germline, CDR1 is MNHEY and CDR2 SMNVEV (reference sequence). The CDR3 nucleotides are TGTGCCACCAGTTTAATCGGTGTTAGCAATCAGCCCCAGCATTTT. Its protein product is CATSLIGVSNQPQHF.

The V and J genes are TRBV10-3 and TRBJ2-7; 7 bases align to TRBD1. The CDR3 is 15 residues long. Germline-derived CDR1 and CDR2 are ENHRY and SYGVKD. J was trimmed by 3 bases and V by 0 bases; bases with no gene match: 5. CDR3 amino acids: CAISESNRGFYEQYV. CDR3 nucleotides: TGTGCCATCAGTGAGTCCAACAGGGGATTCTACGAGCAGTACGTC.

The CDR3 DNA follows: TGTGCCAGCAGCTTCGGGACAGGGGGACGGGAAAAACTGTTTTTT. It codes for CASSFGTGGREKLFF. This chain links TRBV5-6 with TRBJ1-4; TRBD1 matches 11 bases. Germline-derived CDR1 and CDR2 are SGHDT and YYEEEE. The CDR3 runs 15 residues. V lost 2 bases and J lost 8; bases outside the gene matches: 5.

This chain connects TRBV7-8 to TRBJ2-7, with 8 bases matching TRBD2. This CDR3 comprises 17 residues. The J segment lost 1 base and the V segment lost 2 bases, leaving 10 bases of the junction unmatched. Germline V gene lookup returns CDR1 SGHVS and CDR2 FQNEAQ. CDR3 DNA: TGTGCCAGCAGCTTATTCGGGTCGGGGGGGCGTTCCTACGAGCAGTACGTC. It codes for CASSLFGSGGRSYEQYV.

The chain joins TRBV2 to TRBJ2-1; TRBD2 is a possible D gene (5 bases). The CDR3 covers 15 residues. V lost 4 bases and J 7 bases, leaving 17 bases between the germline ends. Germline values: CDR1 SNHLY, CDR2 FYNNEI. The CDR3 sequence: CASSASEGFGNEQFF. CDR3 DNA: TGTGCCAGCAGTGCGAGCGAGGGATTTGGAAATGAGCAGTTCTTC. Full variable domain (outside the CDR3, taken from reference TRBV2 and TRBJ2-1): EPEVTQTPSHQVTQMGQEVILRCVPISNHLYFYWYRQILGQKVEFLVSFYNNEISEKSEIFDDQFSVERPDGSNFTLKIRSTKLEDSAMYFCASSASEGFGNEQFFGPGTRLTVL.

The chain links TRBV9 to TRBJ2-6, with D maybe TRBD1 (6 bases). There are 14 residues in the CDR3. CDR1 and CDR2 (germline): SGDLS, YYNGEE. The V gene lost 5 bases and the J gene lost 0 bases, with 6 bases spanning the gap. The chain's CDR3 is CASRQGSGANVLTF. In nucleotides, the CDR3 is TGTGCCAGCAGACAGGGCTCTGGGGCCAACGTCCTGACTTTC.

The chain has TRBV4-1 and TRBJ1-4; perhaps TRBD1 as D (5 bases). Germline-derived CDR1 and CDR2 are MGHRA and YSYEKL. V lost 1 base, J lost 5 bases, and 17 bases lay in between. The CDR3 has 17 amino acids. In DNA, the CDR3 is TGCGCCAGCAGCCAAGCTCCAGGGTTCGGTGTAAATGAAAAACTGTTTTTT. Amino acid sequence: CASSQAPGFGVNEKLFF.

The chain uses TRBV7-9 and TRBJ2-1; D is undetermined. CDR1 SEHNR and CDR2 FQNEAQ come from the germline V gene (reference sequence). CDR3 size: 13 residues. V lost 3 bases to trimming and J lost 8 bases, with 11 bases between them. CDR3: CASSFPLAYEQFF. CDR3 DNA sequence: TGTGCCAGCAGCTTCCCCCTGGCCTATGAGCAGTTCTTC.

The V gene is TRBV19, the J gene TRBJ1-2, with TRBD1 as a possible D gene (5 bases). The CDR3 covers 13 residues. V lost 5 bases and J 0 bases, leaving 7 bases between the germline ends. Germline V gene data show CDR1 as LNHDA and CDR2 as SQIVND (reference sequence). The CDR3 here is CASSRQTNYGYTF. The CDR3, as DNA: TGTGCCAGTAGTCGACAGACTAACTATGGCTACACCTTC. Drawing the rest from reference TRBV19 and TRBJ1-2, the complete variable domain is DGGITQSPKYLFRKEGQNVTLSCEQNLNHDAMYWYRQDPGQGLRLIYYSQIVNDFQKGDIAEGYSVSREKKESFPLTVTSAQKNPTAFYLCASSRQTNYGYTFGSGTRLTVV.

The rearrangement joins TRBV28 to TRBJ2-2; perhaps TRBD1 as D (6 bases). Germline V gene data show CDR1 as MDHEN and CDR2 as SYDVKM. Deletions cut 1 base from V and 7 bases from J, with 13 bases between. The CDR3 loop spans 15 amino acids. CDR3 sequence reads: CASSLSQGNFGELFF. In DNA, the CDR3 is TGTGCCAGCAGTTTATCACAGGGCAACTTCGGGGAGCTGTTTTTT.

The chain links TRBV6-1 to TRBJ2-3, with 7 bases lining up with TRBD1. V was clipped by 1 base and J by 4 bases; unmatched bases: 5. Germline V CDR1 and CDR2: MNHNS, SASEGT. This CDR3 region has 15 residues. The CDR3 DNA is TGTGCCAGCAGTGAAGGGGAGACAGGGCCAGATACGCAGTATTTT. This codes for CASSEGETGPDTQYF.

This clone was detected once. The chain couples TRBV29-1 to TRBJ1-2; TRBD1 might be the D (5 bases). V lost 3 bases and J 3 bases, leaving 11 bases between the germline ends. Germline V gene data show CDR1 as SQVTM and CDR2 as ANQGSEA. The CDR3 runs to 13 residues. The chain's CDR3 is CSVDHRSDYGYTF. In nucleotides, the CDR3 is TGCAGCGTTGATCACAGGTCGGACTATGGCTACACCTTC.

CDR3 nucleotide sequence: TGTGCCAGCTCACAAGGACAGGGAAACACCATATATTTT. The encoded protein is CASSQGQGNTIYF. The rearrangement joins TRBV18 to TRBJ1-3, with D possibly matching TRBD1 (6 bases). The germline V gene has CDR1 KGHSH and CDR2 LQKENI. V was shortened by 4 bases and J by 4 bases, with 8 bases between the two germline ends. The CDR3 sequence is 13 residues long.

This chain links TRBV14 with TRBJ2-1; tentatively, D is TRBD2 (5 bases). Between the trimmed V and J ends, which lost 0 bases and 5 bases, there was a span of 17 bases. Germline lookup yields CDR1 SGHDN and CDR2 FVKESK. The CDR3 loop spans 17 amino acids. The CDR3: CASSQDRAGRWNNEQFF. The CDR3 DNA reads as TGTGCCAGCAGCCAAGATCGGGCGGGCAGGTGGAACAATGAGCAGTTCTTC.

V usage is TRBV27 and J usage is TRBJ1-1; maybe TRBD1 (5 bases). Trimming took 5 bases from V and 5 from J, leaving 24 bases between them. This CDR3 comprises 17 residues. CDR1 is MNHEY, CDR2 SMNVEV, per germline (reference sequence). The CDR3 loop reads CASSPEGPGPRVTEAFF. In nucleotides, the CDR3 is TGTGCCAGCAGTCCCGAGGGACCGGGCCCGAGAGTTACTGAAGCTTTCTTT.

The chain employs TRBV7-6 and TRBJ2-1, with D perhaps given as TRBD1 or TRBD2 (5 bases each). V lost 5 bases to trimming and J lost 8 bases, with 22 bases between them. The CDR3 sequence is 16 residues long. CDR1 is SGHVS, CDR2 FNYEAQ, per germline. This CDR3 reads CASSHEGSSLGYEQFF. The CDR3 DNA reads as TGTGCCAGCAGCCATGAGGGGAGTAGTTTGGGGTATGAGCAGTTCTTC.

This clone was observed a handful of times. The rearrangement joins TRBV7-2 to TRBJ1-5, with unresolved D. This CDR3 is built from 14 residues. Germline V gene data show CDR1 as SGHTA and CDR2 as FQGNSA. Trimming cost V 0 bases and J 7 bases, with 10 bases left between them. The DNA of the CDR3 is TGTGCCAGCAGCTTAGCTGGGCCGGGACAGCCCCAGCATTTT. Translating it yields CASSLAGPGQPQHF.

The CDR3, as DNA: TGTGCCAGCAGCTTAGGAGGGGGCCCCCTCAACGCTAACTATGGCTACACCTTC. It is translated as CASSLGGGPLNANYGYTF. The rearrangement uses TRBV7-6 and TRBJ1-2; the match to TRBD1 covers 7 bases. Germline values: CDR1 SGHVS, CDR2 FNYEAQ. The CDR3 sequence is 18 residues long. J lost 0 bases, V lost 1 base, and 11 bases had no gene match.

This CDR3 reads CASSGQGVSSYNEQFF. Written as DNA, the CDR3 is TGTGCCAGCAGTGGACAGGGTGTATCCTCCTACAATGAGCAGTTCTTC. V gene TRBV25-1 combines with J gene TRBJ2-1; 7 nucleotides align to TRBD1. The length of the CDR3 is 16 residues. V was pared by 4 bases and J by 0 bases, with 6 bases of the junction left unmatched. CDR1 and CDR2 from the germline V gene are MGHDK and SYGVNS.

V gene TRBV6-1 combines with J gene TRBJ2-3, with 9 bases matching TRBD2. The ends lost 2 bases at V and 2 bases at J; junction bases unmatched: 5. Germline loops: CDR1 MNHNS, CDR2 SASEGT. The CDR3 spans 16 residues. CDR3: CASSEFAGGYTDTQYF. CDR3 in DNA: TGTGCCAGCAGTGAATTTGCGGGAGGGTACACAGATACGCAGTATTTT.

The chain uses TRBV2 and TRBJ2-1; a possible D gene is TRBD2 (5 bases). The CDR3 extends over 14 amino acids. Trimming shortened V by 5 bases and J by 0 bases, and 8 bases separated the two germline ends. Germline V lookup: CDR1 SNHLY, CDR2 FYNNEI. The chain's CDR3 is CASSSGSSYNEQFF. CDR3 bases: TGTGCCAGCAGTTCTGGGAGCTCCTACAATGAGCAGTTCTTC.

The rearrangement uses TRBV24-1 and TRBJ1-1, with TRBD1 matching 9 bases. This CDR3 is built from 15 residues. V was pared by 7 bases and J by 0 bases, with 5 bases of the junction left unmatched. Per germline, CDR1 KGHDR and CDR2 SFDVKD. CDR3 sequence: CATRGQGGMNTEAFF. The CDR3 DNA sequence: TGTGCCACCAGGGGACAGGGTGGAATGAACACTGAAGCTTTCTTT.

The rearrangement joins TRBV7-9 to TRBJ2-1, with 11 nucleotides matching TRBD2. The CDR3 totals 17 residues. Losses at the gene ends were 5 bases for V and 2 bases for J; bases not matched to a gene: 8. Per the germline V gene, CDR1 is SEHNR and CDR2 is FQNEAQ (reference sequence). CDR3 sequence: CASSPRPTSGAYNEQFF. The CDR3, as DNA: TGTGCCAGCAGCCCCCGCCCGACTAGCGGGGCCTACAATGAGCAGTTCTTC.

The chain is built from TRBV14 and TRBJ2-1; D call uncertain. Trimming stripped 2 bases from V and 0 bases from J, with 8 bases between. CDR3 length: 15 residues. Germline assignment: CDR1 SGHDN and CDR2 FVKESK. For the CDR3, the DNA is TGTGCCAGCAGCCAACATACGGACTCCTACAATGAGCAGTTCTTC. As protein: CASSQHTDSYNEQFF. The whole variable domain, remainder taken from reference TRBV14 and TRBJ2-1, is EAGVTQFPSHSVIEKGQTVTLRCDPISGHDNLYWYRRVMGKEIKFLLHFVKESKQDESGMPNNRFLAERTGGTYSTLKVQPAELEDSGVYFCASSQHTDSYNEQFFGPGTRLTVL.

The chain employs TRBV7-8 and TRBJ2-5; a weak D match, TRBD1 (6 bases). The CDR3 totals 15 residues. Germline lookup yields CDR1 SGHVS and CDR2 FQNEAQ. Trimming removed 0 bases at V and 0 bases at J, with 8 bases between. CDR3 sequence reads: CASSLATGYQETQYF. CDR3 in DNA: TGTGCCAGCAGCTTAGCTACAGGGTACCAAGAGACCCAGTACTTC.